This TCR beta chain was sequenced in a study of PD-1 blockade in classical Hodgkin lymphoma. Study findings and constraints: Reported findings placed baseline TCR diversity lower in newly diagnosed patients (compared with healthy donors).

Turning to this clone: Its specificity is unknown.

The germline V gene encodes CDR1 MNHNS and CDR2 SASEGT. The CDR3 totals 14 residues. V was cut by 3 bases and J by 8 bases, with 16 bases left in between. Clones were read by immunoSEQ multiplex PCR, and TCRdb kept only the in-frame ones, dropping some. The profile shows 43,000 or so clones, almost 90% of them singletons. After autologous stem cell transplantation all patients relapsed, and prior brentuximab vedotin exposure differed between cohorts. This clonotype was obtained from a human donor with classical Hodgkin lymphoma. The chain links TRBV6-1 to TRBJ1-2, with a possible D match to TRBD1 (5 bases). Sequenced here: peripheral blood mononuclear cells (PBMCs), sampled at baseline. The CDR3 spells CASSEAGYLRGYTF. In DNA form, the CDR3 reads TGTGCCAGCAGTGAGGCAGGGTACCTGCGCGGCTACACCTTC.